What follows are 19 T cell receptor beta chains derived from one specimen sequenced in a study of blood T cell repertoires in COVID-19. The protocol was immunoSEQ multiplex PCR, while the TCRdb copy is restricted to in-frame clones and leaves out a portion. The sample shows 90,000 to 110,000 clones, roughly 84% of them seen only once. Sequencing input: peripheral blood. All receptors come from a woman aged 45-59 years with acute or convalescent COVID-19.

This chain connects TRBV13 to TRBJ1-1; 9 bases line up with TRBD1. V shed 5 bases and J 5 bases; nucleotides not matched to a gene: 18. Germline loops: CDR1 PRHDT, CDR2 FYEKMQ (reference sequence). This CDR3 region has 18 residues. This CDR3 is CASSPYRTGEVGGTEAFF. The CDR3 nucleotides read TGTGCCAGCAGCCCTTACCGGACAGGGGAAGTAGGTGGAACTGAAGCTTTCTTT.

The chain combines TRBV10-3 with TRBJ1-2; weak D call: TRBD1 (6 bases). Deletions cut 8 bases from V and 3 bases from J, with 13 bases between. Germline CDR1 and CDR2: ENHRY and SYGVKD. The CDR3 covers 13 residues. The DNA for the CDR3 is TGTGCCATCGGGAGGGGGGATTACTATGGCTACACCTTC. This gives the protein CAIGRGDYYGYTF.

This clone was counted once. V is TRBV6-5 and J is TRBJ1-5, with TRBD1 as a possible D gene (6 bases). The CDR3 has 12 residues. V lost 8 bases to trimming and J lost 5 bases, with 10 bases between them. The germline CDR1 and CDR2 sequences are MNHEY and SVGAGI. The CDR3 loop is CASWDTHQPQHF. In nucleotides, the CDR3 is TGTGCCAGCTGGGACACCCATCAGCCCCAGCATTTT.

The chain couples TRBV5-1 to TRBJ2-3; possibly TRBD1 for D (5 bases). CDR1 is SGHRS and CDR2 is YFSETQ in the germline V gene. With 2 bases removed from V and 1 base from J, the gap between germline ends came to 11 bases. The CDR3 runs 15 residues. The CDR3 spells CASSFAGSGTDTQYF. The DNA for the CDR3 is TGCGCCAGCAGCTTTGCAGGGTCAGGCACAGATACGCAGTATTTT.

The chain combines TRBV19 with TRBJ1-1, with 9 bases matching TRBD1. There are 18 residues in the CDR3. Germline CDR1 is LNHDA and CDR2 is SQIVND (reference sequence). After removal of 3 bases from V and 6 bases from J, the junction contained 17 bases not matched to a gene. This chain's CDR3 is CASSISGTGSRGSAEAFF. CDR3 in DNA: TGTGCCAGTAGTATCTCTGGGACAGGGAGCAGGGGAAGCGCTGAAGCTTTCTTT.

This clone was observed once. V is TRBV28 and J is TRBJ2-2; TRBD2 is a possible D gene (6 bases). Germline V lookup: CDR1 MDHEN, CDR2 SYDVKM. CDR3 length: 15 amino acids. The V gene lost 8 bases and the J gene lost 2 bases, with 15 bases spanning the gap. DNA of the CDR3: TGTGCCAGCGGGTCGCCGGGAGTAAACACCGGGGAGCTGTTTTTT. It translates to CASGSPGVNTGELFF.

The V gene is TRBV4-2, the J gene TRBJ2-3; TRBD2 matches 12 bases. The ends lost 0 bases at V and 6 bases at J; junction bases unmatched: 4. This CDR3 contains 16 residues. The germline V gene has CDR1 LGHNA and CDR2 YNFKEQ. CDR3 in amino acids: CASSQDWTSGADTQYF. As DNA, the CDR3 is TGTGCCAGCAGCCAAGATTGGACTAGCGGGGCTGATACGCAGTATTTT.

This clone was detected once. CDR3 protein: CASSYTSGSTYEQYF. The CDR3 DNA sequence: TGTGCCAGCAGTTATACTAGCGGGAGCACCTACGAGCAGTACTTC. The genes are TRBV7-2 and TRBJ2-7, with TRBD2 identical over 11 bases. V was pared by 6 bases and J by 2 bases, with 6 bases of the junction left unmatched. CDR3 length: 15 residues. The germline V gene has CDR1 SGHTA and CDR2 FQGNSA.

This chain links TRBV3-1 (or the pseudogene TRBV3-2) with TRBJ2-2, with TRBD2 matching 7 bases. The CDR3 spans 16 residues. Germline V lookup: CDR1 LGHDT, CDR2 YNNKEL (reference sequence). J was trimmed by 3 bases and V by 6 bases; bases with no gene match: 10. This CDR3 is CASSPVGGRDTGELFF. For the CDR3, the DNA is TGTGCCAGCAGTCCAGTCGGAGGGAGGGACACCGGGGAGCTGTTTTTT.

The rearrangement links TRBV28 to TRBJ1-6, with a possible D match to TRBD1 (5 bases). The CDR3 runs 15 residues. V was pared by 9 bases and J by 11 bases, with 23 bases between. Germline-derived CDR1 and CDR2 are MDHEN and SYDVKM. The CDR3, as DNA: TGTGCCAGTAAGGGGTCCCCGCCGGTTAGGACACCCCTCCACTTT. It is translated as CASKGSPPVRTPLHF. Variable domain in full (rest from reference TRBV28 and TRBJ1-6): DVKVTQSSRYLVKRTGEKVFLECVQDMDHENMFWYRQDPGLGLRLIYFSYDVKMKEKGDIPEGYSVSREKKERFSLILESASTNQTSMYLCASKGSPPVRTPLHFGNGTRLTVT.

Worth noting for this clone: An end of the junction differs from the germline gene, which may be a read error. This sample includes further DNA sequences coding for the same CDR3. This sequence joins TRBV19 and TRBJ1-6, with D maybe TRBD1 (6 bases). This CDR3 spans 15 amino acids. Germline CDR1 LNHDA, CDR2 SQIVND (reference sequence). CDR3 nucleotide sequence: TGTGCCAGTAGGGCCCAGACAGGAACAAATTCACCCCTTCACTTT. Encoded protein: CASRAQTGTNSPLHF.

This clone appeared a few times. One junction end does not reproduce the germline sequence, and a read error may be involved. DNA for the CDR3: TGTGCCAGCAGTTTATTCTCCCCCCCCGTCGGGACTTCCTTC. It is translated as CASSLFSPPVGTSF. The genes are TRBV28 and TRBJ1-2; possibly TRBD1 for D (5 bases). The V gene's germline CDR1 is MDHEN and CDR2 SYDVKM. This CDR3 spans 14 amino acids.

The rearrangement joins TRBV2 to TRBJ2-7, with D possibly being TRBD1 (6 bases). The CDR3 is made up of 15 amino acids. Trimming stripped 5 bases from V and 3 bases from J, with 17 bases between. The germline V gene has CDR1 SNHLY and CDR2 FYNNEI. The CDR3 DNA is TGTGCCAGCAGTACCGGGACATCCGCCCTCTACGAGCAGTACTTC. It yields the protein CASSTGTSALYEQYF.

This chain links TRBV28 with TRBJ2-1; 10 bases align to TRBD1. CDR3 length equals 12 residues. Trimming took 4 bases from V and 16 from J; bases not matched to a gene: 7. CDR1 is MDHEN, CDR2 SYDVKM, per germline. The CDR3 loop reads CASSSRGQGGFF. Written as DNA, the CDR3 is TGTGCCAGCAGTTCCCGAGGACAGGGGGGATTCTTC.

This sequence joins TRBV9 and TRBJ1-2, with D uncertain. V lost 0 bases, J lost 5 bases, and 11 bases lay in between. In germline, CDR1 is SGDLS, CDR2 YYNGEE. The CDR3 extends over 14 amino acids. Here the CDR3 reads CASSVGEGEYGYTF. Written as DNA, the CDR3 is TGTGCCAGCAGCGTAGGAGAGGGTGAATATGGCTACACCTTC.

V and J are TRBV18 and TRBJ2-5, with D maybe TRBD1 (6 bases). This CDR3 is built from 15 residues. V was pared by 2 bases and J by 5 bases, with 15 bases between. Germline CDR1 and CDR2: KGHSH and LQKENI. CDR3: CASSPGAGVGETQYF. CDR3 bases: TGTGCCAGCTCACCAGGCGCAGGGGTGGGGGAGACCCAGTACTTC.

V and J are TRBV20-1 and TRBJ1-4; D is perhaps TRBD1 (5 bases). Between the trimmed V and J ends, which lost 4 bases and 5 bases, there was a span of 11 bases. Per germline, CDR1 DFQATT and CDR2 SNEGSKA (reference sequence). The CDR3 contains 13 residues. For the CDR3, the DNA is TGCAGTGCTACTGAGGGGCGAAATGAAAAACTGTTTTTT. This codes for CSATEGRNEKLFF.

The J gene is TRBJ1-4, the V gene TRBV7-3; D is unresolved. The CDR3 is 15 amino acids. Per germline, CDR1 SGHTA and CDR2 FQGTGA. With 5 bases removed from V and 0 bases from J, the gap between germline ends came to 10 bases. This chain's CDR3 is CASSPRGPTNEKLFF. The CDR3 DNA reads TGTGCCAGCAGCCCTCGGGGTCCAACTAATGAAAAACTGTTTTTT. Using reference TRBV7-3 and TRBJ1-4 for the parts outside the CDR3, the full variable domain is GAGVSQTPSNKVTEKGKYVELRCDPISGHTALYWYRQSLGQGPEFLIYFQGTGAADDSGLPNDRFFAVRPEGSVSTLKIQRTERGDSAVYLCASSPRGPTNEKLFFGSGTQLSVL.

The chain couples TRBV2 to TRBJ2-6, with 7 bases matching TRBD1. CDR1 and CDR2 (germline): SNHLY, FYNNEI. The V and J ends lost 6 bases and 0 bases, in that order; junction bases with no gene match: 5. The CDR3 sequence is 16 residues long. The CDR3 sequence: CASRGAGGSGANVLTF. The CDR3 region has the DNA TGTGCCAGCAGAGGGGCAGGGGGCTCTGGGGCCAACGTCCTGACTTTC.